Below, 8 T cell receptor beta chains from the same sample are listed, as sequenced in a study of T cell changes during pregnancy in multiple sclerosis (dated by TCRdb to the late 2010s). Library preparation used the immunoSEQ multiplex PCR assay. The immuneACCESS repertoire file appears here via TCRdb, limited to in-frame rearrangements. These files lack a portion of the clones; in checked studies, under half of the deficit traces to unresolved V genes, and the cause of the others is not known. The sample includes 23,000 or so clones, with roughly 88% observed a single time. The ten largest clones take up approximately 8% of the sample. The sample in question was CD8+ T cells from peripheral blood mononuclear cells, obtained in the first trimester of pregnancy. Receptors were obtained from a female donor in good health, enrolled as a control in a pregnancy study.

The chain links TRBV5-4 to TRBJ2-1; tentative D call: TRBD2 (6 bases). Trimming left V 2 bases short and J 0 bases short, with 9 bases between. CDR1 is SGHNT, CDR2 YYREEE, per germline (reference sequence). This CDR3 has 15 amino acids. The CDR3 here is CASSFGGNSYNEQFF. The CDR3 DNA reads TGTGCCAGCAGCTTCGGGGGAAACTCCTACAATGAGCAGTTCTTC.

This rearrangement joins TRBV7-8 to TRBJ2-7; 7 positions match TRBD1. From germline, CDR1 is SGHVS and CDR2 FQNEAQ. V trimming: 7 bases; J trimming: 0 bases; junction bases outside the gene matches: 12. This CDR3 spans 16 amino acids. CDR3 residues: CASNSLGQSYSYEQYF. In DNA form, the CDR3 reads TGTGCCAGCAACTCTTTGGGACAGTCATACTCCTACGAGCAGTACTTC.

The chain employs TRBV28 and TRBJ1-4; TRBD1 matches at 7 bases. Looked up from germline, CDR1 is MDHEN and CDR2 is SYDVKM. The CDR3 totals 17 residues. V lost 3 bases, J lost 8 bases, and 15 bases stayed unmatched. CDR3: CASSFPRLDRETEKLFF. The CDR3 DNA reads TGTGCCAGCAGTTTCCCGAGACTAGACAGGGAGACGGAAAAACTGTTTTTT.

V gene TRBV4-3 combines with J gene TRBJ1-4, with no clear D. The CDR3 extends over 15 amino acids. Per the germline V gene, CDR1 is LGHNA and CDR2 is YSLEER. The V gene lost 2 bases and the J gene lost 0 bases, with 7 bases spanning the gap. DNA for the CDR3: TGCGCCAGCAGCCAAACTCTAACAACTAATGAAAAACTGTTTTTT. The encoded protein is CASSQTLTTNEKLFF.

The chain joins TRBV6-6 to TRBJ1-5, with TRBD1 matching over 7 bases. J lost 3 bases, V lost 8 bases, and 7 bases had no gene match. The germline CDR1 and CDR2 sequences are MNHNY and SVGAGI (reference sequence). The CDR3 is 14 residues long. The CDR3 nucleotides read TGTGCCAGCTCCTTCAGGGGGACCAATCAGCCCCAGCATTTT. This codes for CASSFRGTNQPQHF.

This chain links TRBV27 with TRBJ1-2; tentatively, D is TRBD1 (5 bases). Germline V gene sequence: CDR1 MNHEY, CDR2 SMNVEV (reference sequence). V was clipped by 5 bases and J by 4 bases, with 17 bases between them. The CDR3 sequence is 15 residues long. The CDR3 here is CASSRGGGPGYGYTF. CDR3 in DNA: TGTGCCAGCAGTCGGGGGGGTGGACCCGGCTATGGCTACACCTTC.

The CDR3 DNA is TGCGCCAGCAGCCAAGGATACAGGGTCCTCGCCTCTGGAAACACCATATATTTT. The encoded protein is CASSQGYRVLASGNTIYF. This chain uses TRBV4-3 with TRBJ1-3, with D maybe TRBD1 (6 bases). The CDR3 length is 18 residues. Germline-derived CDR1 and CDR2 are LGHNA and YSLEER. V was clipped by 1 base and J by 0 bases, with 16 bases between them.

The rearrangement links TRBV7-9 to TRBJ2-7; perhaps TRBD1 as D (5 bases). Deletions cut 4 bases from V and 5 bases from J, with 15 bases between. This CDR3 has 14 residues. The germline V gene encodes CDR1 SEHNR and CDR2 FQNEAQ (reference sequence). CDR3 nucleotides: TGTGCCAGCAGCTCCGGACAATTAATCCACGAGCAGTACTTC. This codes for CASSSGQLIHEQYF. The whole variable domain, filled in from reference TRBV7-9 and TRBJ2-7, reads DTGVSQNPRHKITKRGQNVTFRCDPISEHNRLYWYRQTLGQGPEFLTYFQNEAQLEKSRLLSDRFSAERPKGSFSTLEIQRTEQGDSAMYLCASSSGQLIHEQYFGPGTRLTVT.